This T cell receptor beta chain was obtained from a study of blood T cell repertoires in COVID-19. As for the study in general: Acute and convalescent COVID-19 samples came from the United States, Italy and Spain. PBMCs, B-cell-depleted T cells, or T cells were the source of the cDNA or gDNA that made up the material.

Methods used by the authors: Nucleated cell counts were estimated from reference gene primer amplification. The method was immunoSEQ multiplex PCR; TCRdb's version includes in-frame clones alone and lacks a portion of them. The DNA gave D and trimming, while V, J and clone size come from that table. The sample contains about 150,000 clones, 91% of which appear only once. This CDR3 region has 12 residues. The germline gives CDR1 MNHEY, CDR2 SVGAGI. After removal of 8 bases from V and 2 bases from J, the junction contained 0 bases not matched to a gene. Source material: peripheral blood. The chain uses TRBV6-5 and TRBJ1-2; the match to TRBD1 covers 9 bases. The clonotype was recovered from a man aged 50 to 59 with acute or convalescent COVID-19. The CDR3 sequence is CASGTGNYGYTF. The DNA for the CDR3 is TGTGCCAGCGGGACAGGGAACTATGGCTACACCTTC.